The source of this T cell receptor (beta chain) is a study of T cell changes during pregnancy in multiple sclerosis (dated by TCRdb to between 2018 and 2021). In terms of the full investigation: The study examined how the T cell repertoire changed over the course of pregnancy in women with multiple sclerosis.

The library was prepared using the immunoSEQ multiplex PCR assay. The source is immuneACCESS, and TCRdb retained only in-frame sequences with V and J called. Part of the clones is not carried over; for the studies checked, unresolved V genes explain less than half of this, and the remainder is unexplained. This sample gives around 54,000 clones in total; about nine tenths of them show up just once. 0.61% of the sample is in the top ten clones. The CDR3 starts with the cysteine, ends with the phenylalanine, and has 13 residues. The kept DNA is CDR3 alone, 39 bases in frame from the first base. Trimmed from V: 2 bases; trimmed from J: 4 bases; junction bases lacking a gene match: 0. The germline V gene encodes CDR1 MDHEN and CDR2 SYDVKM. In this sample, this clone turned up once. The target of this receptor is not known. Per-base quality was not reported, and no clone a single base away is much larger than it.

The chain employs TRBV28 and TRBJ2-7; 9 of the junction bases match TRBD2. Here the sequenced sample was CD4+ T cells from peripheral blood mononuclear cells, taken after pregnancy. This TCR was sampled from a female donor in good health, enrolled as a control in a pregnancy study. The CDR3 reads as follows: CASSLSGRYEQYF. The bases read TGTGCCAGCAGTTTAAGCGGGAGGTACGAGCAGTACTTC.